The 8 T cell receptor beta chains listed next were all sequenced from one sample in a study of cytomegalovirus exposure and HLA in healthy donors (dated by TCRdb to about 2017). Receptor amplification or capture employed the immunoSEQ multiplex PCR assay. For the multiplex PCR, a mixture combining 60 forward primers for TCR Vbeta segments and 13 reverse primers for TCR Jbeta segments was used. This is the immuneACCESS table as TCRdb keeps it, with only in-frame sequences that have V and J called. A part of the clones is gone; compared with another copy, unresolved V genes explain less than half, and the rest is unexplained. The sample has 65,000 to 85,000 clones on record, 86% of them singletons. The ten largest make up 2% of the sample. The sequencing sample was made of PBMCs. The receptors derive from a woman aged 25 to 39 in good health and CMV-seronegative.

On this clone itself: At one end, the junction sequence differs from germline, possibly due to a read error. The rearrangement uses TRBV7-9 and TRBJ2-5; D uncertain. The CDR3 consists of 17 residues. Per the germline V gene, CDR1 is SEHNR and CDR2 is FQNEAQ (reference sequence). CDR3: CSSSLFGFSLGGETQYF. For the CDR3, the DNA is TGTTCCAGCAGCTTATTTGGTTTTAGCTTGGGTGGAGAGACCCAGTACTTC.

V usage is TRBV19 and J usage is TRBJ1-1, with D perhaps matching TRBD1 (6 bases). The germline V and J ends were trimmed by 3 bases and 5 bases, with 13 bases remaining between them. The CDR3 loop spans 14 amino acids. Germline CDR1 reads LNHDA; CDR2 reads SQIVND (reference sequence). The CDR3 loop reads CASSIPGEGTEAFF. In DNA, the CDR3 is TGTGCCAGTAGTATCCCAGGGGAGGGTACTGAAGCTTTCTTT.

This chain uses TRBV7-3 with TRBJ2-3; a weak D match, TRBD1 (6 bases). Germline CDR1 reads SGHTA; CDR2 reads FQGTGA. The V end lost 4 bases, the J end lost 0 bases, and 11 bases lay between the germline ends. The CDR3 has 15 amino acids. In DNA form, the CDR3 reads TGTGCCAGCAGCTCAGGGACAACTAGCACAGATACGCAGTATTTT. This translates into CASSSGTTSTDTQYF. Drawing the rest from reference TRBV7-3 and TRBJ2-3, the complete variable domain is GAGVSQTPSNKVTEKGKYVELRCDPISGHTALYWYRQSLGQGPEFLIYFQGTGAADDSGLPNDRFFAVRPEGSVSTLKIQRTERGDSAVYLCASSSGTTSTDTQYFGPGTRLTVL.

This clone was seen only once. At one boundary the junction diverges from the germline segment, which might be a read error. The rearrangement links TRBV7-7 to TRBJ2-3; D may be TRBD1 (7 bases). Germline CDR1 is SSHAT and CDR2 is FNYEAQ (reference sequence). The CDR3 covers 16 residues. The CDR3 coding sequence is TGTGCTAGCAGCTTAGGGAGGACAGGAAGCACAGATACGCAGTATTTT. Translation gives CASSLGRTGSTDTQYF.

The rearrangement joins TRBV30 to TRBJ2-2; 9 bases fit TRBD2. V lost 7 bases to trimming and J lost 1 base; unmatched junction nucleotides: 4. The CDR3 loop spans 14 amino acids. In germline, CDR1 is GTSNPN, CDR2 SVGIG (reference sequence). The CDR3 DNA is TGTGCCTCAGTAGCGGGAGTGAACACCGGGGAGCTGTTTTTT. Protein sequence: CASVAGVNTGELFF.

This clone was seen a handful of times. The genes are TRBV7-6 and TRBJ2-7, with TRBD2 matching 8 bases. Germline CDR1 SGHVS, CDR2 FNYEAQ. V was pared by 5 bases and J by 3 bases, with 6 bases of the junction left unmatched. This CDR3 spans 14 amino acids. The CDR3 nucleotides are TGTGCCAGCAGCCCAGGGACTAGTGACTACGAGCAGTACTTC. Protein sequence: CASSPGTSDYEQYF.

Note on this clone: One end of the junction varies from germline; a read error may be responsible. The V and J genes are TRBV2 and TRBJ1-2; TRBD1 is a possible D gene (6 bases). Germline CDR1 SNHLY, CDR2 FYNNEI. The CDR3 extends over 16 amino acids. CDR3 sequence reads: CASQIEGGGREDGYPF. The DNA of the CDR3 is TGTGCCAGCCAGATAGAGGGGGGGGGCAGGGAGGATGGCTACCCCTTC.

The chain carries TRBV15 and TRBJ2-7, with D hard to call. The CDR3 is 13 amino acids. V lost 0 bases to trimming and J lost 4 bases, with 7 bases between them. The germline CDR1 and CDR2 sequences are LNHNV and YYDKDF (reference sequence). CDR3 loop: CATSREAFYEQYF. The DNA of the CDR3 is TGTGCCACCAGCAGAGAGGCATTTTACGAGCAGTACTTC.